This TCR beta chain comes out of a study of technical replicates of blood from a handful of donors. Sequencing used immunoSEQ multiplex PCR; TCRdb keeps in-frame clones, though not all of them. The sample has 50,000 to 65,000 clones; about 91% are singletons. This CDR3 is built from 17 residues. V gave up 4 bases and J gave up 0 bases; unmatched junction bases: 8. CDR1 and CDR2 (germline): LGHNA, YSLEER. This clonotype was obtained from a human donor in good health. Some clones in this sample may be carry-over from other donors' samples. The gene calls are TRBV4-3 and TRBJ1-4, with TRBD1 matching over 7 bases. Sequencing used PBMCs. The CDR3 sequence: CASSRDRTGSTNEKLFF. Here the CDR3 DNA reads TGCGCCAGCAGCCGAGACCGGACAGGTTCAACTAATGAAAAACTGTTTTTT.